This TCR beta chain was retrieved from a study of T cell responses to AZD1222 COVID-19 vaccine. Sequenced by immunoSEQ multiplex PCR; TCRdb stores in-frame clones only, minus some. Of 130,000 to 150,000 clones listed, about 91% are singletons. Germline V gives CDR1 LGHNA, CDR2 YSLEER. V shed 1 base and J shed 1 base, with 11 bases lying between them. The CDR3 has 15 residues. The TCR comes from an adult in good health. J is TRBJ2-7 and V is TRBV4-3; D not resolved. The material sequenced was peripheral blood, taken on day 0 of MenACWY control vaccination. The CDR3 DNA reads TGCGCCAGCAGCCAAGTAGTCGACACATCCTACGAGCAGTACTTC. Its translation: CASSQVVDTSYEQYF.